One T cell receptor (beta chain) is described in this entry. The antigen is not known. This specimen comes from a study of T cell responses to AZD1222 COVID-19 vaccine. Study-wide points: Clonal diversity was possibly underestimated; the donors were predominantly white British and more often female. Two AZD1222 administrations were followed by greater Spike-specific TCR breadth and depth. Across spike, vaccine-associated CD4 TCRs were found, dominant at 160-218 and 743-854. Baseline serostatus was positive in only a handful of AZD1222 recipients.

This CDR3 is built from 17 residues. V lost 5 bases and J 4 bases, leaving 23 bases between the germline ends. Germline lookup yields CDR1 SNHLY and CDR2 FYNNEI. Sequenced by immunoSEQ multiplex PCR; TCRdb stores in-frame clones only, minus some. Among about 150,000 clones, about 93% were seen once, and the ten largest hold about 3%. This receptor was obtained from an adult in good health. The chain employs TRBV2 and TRBJ1-2; D possibly corresponds to TRBD1 (5 bases). Sequencing was performed on peripheral blood, taken on day 0 of MenACWY control vaccination. The CDR3 DNA reads TGTGCCAGCAGTCTACTAAATAGGGGAGAGGGTGGCTATGGCTACACCTTC. It codes for CASSLLNRGEGGYGYTF. Variable domain in full (rest from reference TRBV2 and TRBJ1-2): EPEVTQTPSHQVTQMGQEVILRCVPISNHLYFYWYRQILGQKVEFLVSFYNNEISEKSEIFDDQFSVERPDGSNFTLKIRSTKLEDSAMYFCASSLLNRGEGGYGYTFGSGTRLTVV.